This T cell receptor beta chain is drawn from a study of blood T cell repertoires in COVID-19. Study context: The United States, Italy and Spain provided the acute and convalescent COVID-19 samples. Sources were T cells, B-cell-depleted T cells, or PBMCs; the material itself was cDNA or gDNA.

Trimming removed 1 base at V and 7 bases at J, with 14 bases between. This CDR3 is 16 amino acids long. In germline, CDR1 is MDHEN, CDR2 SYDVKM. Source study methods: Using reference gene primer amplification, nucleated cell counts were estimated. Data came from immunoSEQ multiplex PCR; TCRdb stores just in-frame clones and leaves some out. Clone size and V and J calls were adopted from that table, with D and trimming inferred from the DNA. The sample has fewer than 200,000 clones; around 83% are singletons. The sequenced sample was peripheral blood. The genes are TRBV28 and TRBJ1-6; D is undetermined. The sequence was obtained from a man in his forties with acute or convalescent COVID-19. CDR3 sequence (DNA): TGTGCCAGCAGTTTATTGCGGCCCGGCGGCAATTCACCCCTCCACTTT. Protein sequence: CASSLLRPGGNSPLHF.